The T cell receptor beta chain under discussion was sequenced for a study of beta chain features in type 1 diabetes. Overall study context: The study found patients and healthy donors alike in age, gender and cell yields. Overall study findings and caveats: Among patients, naive, central memory and Treg TCRB repertoires appeared more similar than among healthy donors.

Expressed TCRB transcripts were sequenced because the isolated RNA had all been reverse transcribed beforehand. TCRdb's copy holds only in-frame clones and misses some; the assay was immunoSEQ multiplex PCR. This table has about 900,000 clones, roughly a sixth appearing once. Sorting of CD4+ naive, central memory, regulatory and stem cell-like memory cells was performed via CD45RO/CCR7/CD25/CD127/CD95/CD27. In regard to this clone: Its antigen remains unknown.

V dropped 6 bases and J dropped 4 bases, with 20 bases sitting between them. The CDR3 is made up of 16 amino acids. Germline values: CDR1 MGHDK, CDR2 SYGVNS. Input material: naive CD4+ T cells from blood. The V call is TRBV25-1, the J call TRBJ2-3, with D perhaps TRBD1 (6 bases). The sequence was obtained from a woman between 18 and 30 years old in good health. The CDR3 here is CASSPIGQGHSDTQYF. For the CDR3, the DNA is TGTGCCAGCAGCCCCATAGGGCAGGGGCATTCAGATACGCAGTATTTT. The entire variable domain, with the rest obtained from reference TRBV25-1 and TRBJ2-3, is as follows: EADIYQTPRYLVIGTGKKITLECSQTMGHDKMYWYQQDPGMELHLIHYSYGVNSTEKGDLSSESTVSRIRTEHFPLTLESARPSHTSQYLCASSPIGQGHSDTQYFGPGTRLTVL.